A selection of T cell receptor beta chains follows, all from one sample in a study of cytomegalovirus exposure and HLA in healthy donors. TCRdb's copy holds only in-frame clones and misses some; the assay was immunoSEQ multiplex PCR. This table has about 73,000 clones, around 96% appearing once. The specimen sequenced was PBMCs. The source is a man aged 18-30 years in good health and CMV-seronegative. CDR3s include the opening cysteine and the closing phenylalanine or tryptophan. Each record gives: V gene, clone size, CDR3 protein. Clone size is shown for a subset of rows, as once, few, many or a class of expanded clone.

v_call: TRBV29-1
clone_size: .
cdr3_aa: CSGMGQGGNTEAFF

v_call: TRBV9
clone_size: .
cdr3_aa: CASSVGGGTYEQYF

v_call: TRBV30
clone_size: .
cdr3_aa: CAWSVGAGVDEKLFF

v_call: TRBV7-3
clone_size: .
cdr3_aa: CASSQIPNTEAFF

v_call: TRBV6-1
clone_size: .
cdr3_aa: CASSLTGDTEAFF

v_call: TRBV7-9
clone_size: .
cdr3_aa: CASSGANEKLFF

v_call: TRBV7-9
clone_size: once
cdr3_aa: CASSLEGLQNQPQHF

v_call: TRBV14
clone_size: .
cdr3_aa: CASSQQQGGEKLFF

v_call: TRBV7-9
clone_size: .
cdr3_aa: CASTILAGGPIEQFF

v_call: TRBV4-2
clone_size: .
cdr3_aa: CASSQGKGGMLKLSDGYTF

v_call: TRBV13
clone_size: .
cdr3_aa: CASSRNGGALTDTQYF

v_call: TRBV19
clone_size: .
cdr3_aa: CASSIWSGQGLINQPQHF

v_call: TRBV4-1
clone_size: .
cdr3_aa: CASSLSEQETQYF

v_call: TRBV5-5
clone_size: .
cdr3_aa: CASSFQGASEKLFF

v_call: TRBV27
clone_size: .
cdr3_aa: CASSLSSGLSYNEQFF

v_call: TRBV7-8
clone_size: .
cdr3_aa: CASSLAPGRLNTEAFF

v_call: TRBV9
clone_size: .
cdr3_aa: CASSVGRDEKLFF

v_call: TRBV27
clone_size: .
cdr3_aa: CASSLWQGRTDTQYF

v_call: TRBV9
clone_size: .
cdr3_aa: CASGQPNTEAFF

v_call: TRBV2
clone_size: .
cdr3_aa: CASSEAQTGELFF

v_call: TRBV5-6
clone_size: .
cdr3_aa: CASSFGDYEQYF

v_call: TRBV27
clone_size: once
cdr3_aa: CASSLSGLAGAHYEQYF

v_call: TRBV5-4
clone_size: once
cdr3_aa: CASSLAPTGEQFF

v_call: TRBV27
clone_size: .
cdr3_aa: CASSFSSLLTDTQYF

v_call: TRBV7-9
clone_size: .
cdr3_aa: CADKPVEYGYTF

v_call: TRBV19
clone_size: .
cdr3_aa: CASSLAGSGNTIYF

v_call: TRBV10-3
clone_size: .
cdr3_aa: CAISESKSVTYSYGYTF

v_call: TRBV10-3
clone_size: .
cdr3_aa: CAIRTDANTEAFF

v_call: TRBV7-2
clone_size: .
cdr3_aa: CASSLRGYYGYTF

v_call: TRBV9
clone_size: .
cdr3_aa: CASSLAGGQDTQYF

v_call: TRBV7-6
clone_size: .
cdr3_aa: CASTPPRATEAFF

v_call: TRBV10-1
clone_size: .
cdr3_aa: CASSESKQGANYGYTF

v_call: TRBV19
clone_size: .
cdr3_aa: CASSVPDRVRAFF

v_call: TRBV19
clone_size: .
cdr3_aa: CASSLQNQPQHF